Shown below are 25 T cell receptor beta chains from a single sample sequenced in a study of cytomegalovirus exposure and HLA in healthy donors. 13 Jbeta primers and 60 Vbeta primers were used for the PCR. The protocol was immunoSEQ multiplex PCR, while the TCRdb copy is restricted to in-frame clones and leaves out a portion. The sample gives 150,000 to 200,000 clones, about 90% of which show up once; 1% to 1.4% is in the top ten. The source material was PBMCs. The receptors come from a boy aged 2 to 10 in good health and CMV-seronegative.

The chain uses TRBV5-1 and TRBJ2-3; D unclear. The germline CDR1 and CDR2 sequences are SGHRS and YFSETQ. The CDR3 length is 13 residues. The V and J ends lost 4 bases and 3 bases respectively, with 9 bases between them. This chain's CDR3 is CASSPTGTDTQYF. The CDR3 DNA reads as TGCGCCAGCAGCCCGACTGGAACAGATACGCAGTATTTT.

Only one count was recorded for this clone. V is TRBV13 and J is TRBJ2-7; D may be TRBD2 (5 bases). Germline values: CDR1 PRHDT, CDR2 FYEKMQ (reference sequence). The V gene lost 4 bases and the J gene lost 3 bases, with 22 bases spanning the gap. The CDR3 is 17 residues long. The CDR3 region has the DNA TGTGCCAGCAGCTCCCCTGGACGGGGAGAACGTAGCTACGAGCAGTACTTC. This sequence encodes CASSSPGRGERSYEQYF.

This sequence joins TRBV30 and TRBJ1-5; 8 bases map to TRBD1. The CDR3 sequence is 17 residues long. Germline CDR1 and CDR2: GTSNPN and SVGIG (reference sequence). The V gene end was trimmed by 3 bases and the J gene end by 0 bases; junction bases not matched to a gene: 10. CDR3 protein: CAWSLGIGTGSNQPQHF. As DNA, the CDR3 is TGTGCCTGGAGCCTAGGGATCGGGACAGGTAGCAATCAGCCCCAGCATTTT.

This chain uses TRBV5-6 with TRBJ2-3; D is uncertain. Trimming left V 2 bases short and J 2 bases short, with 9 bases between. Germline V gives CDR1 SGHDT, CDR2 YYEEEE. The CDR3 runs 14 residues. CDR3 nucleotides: TGTGCCAGCAGCTTTCCAGATCACACAGATACGCAGTATTTT. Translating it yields CASSFPDHTDTQYF.

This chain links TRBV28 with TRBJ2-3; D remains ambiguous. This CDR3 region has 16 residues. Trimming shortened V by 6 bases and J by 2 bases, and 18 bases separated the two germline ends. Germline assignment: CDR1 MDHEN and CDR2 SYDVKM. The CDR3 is CASSHYIPPPTDTQYF. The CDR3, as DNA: TGTGCCAGCAGCCATTACATTCCGCCACCCACAGATACGCAGTATTTT.

CDR3 sequence reads: CASRIRTDRHRNEKLFF. The CDR3 DNA sequence: TGTGCCAGTAGGATCCGGACAGATCGACACAGGAATGAAAAACTGTTTTTT. This chain uses TRBV19 with TRBJ1-4, with D perhaps TRBD1 (6 bases). Trimming took 6 bases from V and 5 from J, leaving 22 bases between them. The CDR3 is 17 residues long. From germline, CDR1 is LNHDA and CDR2 SQIVND (reference sequence).

The CDR3 DNA is TGTGCCAGCAGGGGCACTTTCGAAGCTTTCTTT. This codes for CASRGTFEAFF. The V call is TRBV6-4, the J call TRBJ1-1; D gene ambiguous. Germline lookup yields CDR1 MRHNA and CDR2 SNTAGT. The CDR3 has 11 residues. The germline V and J ends were trimmed by 6 bases and 8 bases, with 10 bases remaining between them.

CDR3 in DNA: TGTGCCAGCAGCTTAGTACAGGTCACAGATACGCAGTATTTT. It yields the protein CASSLVQVTDTQYF. The rearrangement joins TRBV7-2 to TRBJ2-3; possible D gene TRBD1, 5 bases. V lost 1 base, J lost 2 bases, and 7 bases lay in between. The germline V gene encodes CDR1 SGHTA and CDR2 FQGNSA. This CDR3 comprises 14 residues.

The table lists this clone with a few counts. The CDR3 DNA sequence: TGTGCCAGCAGCTTGAGGGGGCCTGGAAACACCATATATTTT. Protein product: CASSLRGPGNTIYF. The chain recombines TRBV5-6 with TRBJ1-3; the match to TRBD1 covers 7 bases. Trimming took 1 base from V and 2 from J; bases not matched to a gene: 0. The CDR3 runs 14 residues. CDR1 is SGHDT and CDR2 is YYEEEE in the germline V gene.

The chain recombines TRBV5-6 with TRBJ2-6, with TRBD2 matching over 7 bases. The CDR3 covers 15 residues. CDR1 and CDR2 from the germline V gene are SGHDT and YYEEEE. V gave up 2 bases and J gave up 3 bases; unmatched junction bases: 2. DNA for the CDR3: TGTGCCAGCAGCTTCTGGGAGGGTGGGGCCAACGTCCTGACTTTC. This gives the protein CASSFWEGGANVLTF. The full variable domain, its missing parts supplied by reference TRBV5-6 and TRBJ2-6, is DAGVTQSPTHLIKTRGQQVTLRCSPKSGHDTVSWYQQALGQGPQFIFQYYEEEERQRGNFPDRFSGHQFPNYSSELNVNALLLGDSALYLCASSFWEGGANVLTFGAGSRLTVL.

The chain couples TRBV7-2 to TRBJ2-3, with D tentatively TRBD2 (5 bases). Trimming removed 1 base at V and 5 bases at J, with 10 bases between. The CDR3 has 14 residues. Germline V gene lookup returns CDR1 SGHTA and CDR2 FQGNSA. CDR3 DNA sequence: TGTGCCAGCAGCTTAGTGGGGAGTCGAGATACGCAGTATTTT. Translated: CASSLVGSRDTQYF.

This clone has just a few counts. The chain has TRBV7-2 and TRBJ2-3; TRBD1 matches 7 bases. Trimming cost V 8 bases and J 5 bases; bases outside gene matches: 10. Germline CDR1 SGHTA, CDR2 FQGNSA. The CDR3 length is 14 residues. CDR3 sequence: CASGPGQWLDTQYF. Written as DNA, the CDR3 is TGTGCCAGCGGACCGGGACAGTGGCTAGATACGCAGTATTTT.

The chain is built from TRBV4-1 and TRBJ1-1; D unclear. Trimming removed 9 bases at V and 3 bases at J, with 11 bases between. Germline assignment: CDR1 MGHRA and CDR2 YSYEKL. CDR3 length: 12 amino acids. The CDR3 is CASAGQDTEAFF. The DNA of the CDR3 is TGCGCCAGTGCGGGTCAGGACACTGAAGCTTTCTTT.

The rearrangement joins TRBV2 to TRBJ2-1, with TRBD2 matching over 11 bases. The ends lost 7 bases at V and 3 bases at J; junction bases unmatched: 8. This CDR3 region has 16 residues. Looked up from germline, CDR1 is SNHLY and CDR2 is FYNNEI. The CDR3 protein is CASMPLAGGIYNEQFF. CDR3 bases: TGTGCCAGCATGCCTCTAGCGGGGGGTATCTACAATGAGCAGTTCTTC.

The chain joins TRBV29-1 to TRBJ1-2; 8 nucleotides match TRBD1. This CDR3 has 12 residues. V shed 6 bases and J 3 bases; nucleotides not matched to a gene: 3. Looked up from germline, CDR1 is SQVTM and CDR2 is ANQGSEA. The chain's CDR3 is CSVPTGDYGYTF. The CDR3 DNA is TGCAGCGTCCCGACAGGGGACTATGGCTACACCTTC.

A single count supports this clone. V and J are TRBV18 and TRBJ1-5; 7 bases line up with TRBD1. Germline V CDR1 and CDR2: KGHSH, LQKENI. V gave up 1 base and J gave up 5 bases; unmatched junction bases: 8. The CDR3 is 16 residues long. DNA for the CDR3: TGTGCCAGCTCACCACAGGGGGCAGAAACGCATCAGCCCCAGCATTTT. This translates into CASSPQGAETHQPQHF.

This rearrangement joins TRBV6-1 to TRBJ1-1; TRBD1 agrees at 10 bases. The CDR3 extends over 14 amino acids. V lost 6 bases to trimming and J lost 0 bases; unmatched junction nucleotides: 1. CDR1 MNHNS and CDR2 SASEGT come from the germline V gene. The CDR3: CASRGQGLNTEAFF. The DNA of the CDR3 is TGTGCCAGCAGGGGACAGGGGTTGAACACTGAAGCTTTCTTT.

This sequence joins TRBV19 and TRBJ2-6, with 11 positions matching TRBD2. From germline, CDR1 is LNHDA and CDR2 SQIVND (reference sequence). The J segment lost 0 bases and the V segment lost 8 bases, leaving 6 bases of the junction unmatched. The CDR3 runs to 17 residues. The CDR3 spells CASQLAGGTSGANVLTF. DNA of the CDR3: TGTGCCAGTCAGCTAGCGGGGGGTACCTCTGGGGCCAACGTCCTGACTTTC.

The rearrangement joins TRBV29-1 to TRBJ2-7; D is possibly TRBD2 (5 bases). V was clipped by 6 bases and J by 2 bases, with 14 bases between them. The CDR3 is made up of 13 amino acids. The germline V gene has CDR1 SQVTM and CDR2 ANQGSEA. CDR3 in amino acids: CSVRLEAAYEQYF. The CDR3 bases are TGCAGCGTGCGTCTCGAAGCGGCCTACGAGCAGTACTTC.

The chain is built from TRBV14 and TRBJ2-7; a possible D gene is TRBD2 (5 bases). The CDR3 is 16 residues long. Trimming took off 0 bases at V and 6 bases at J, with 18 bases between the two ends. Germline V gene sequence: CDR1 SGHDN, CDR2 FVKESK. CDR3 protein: CASSQDLMPGLSEQYF. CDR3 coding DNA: TGTGCCAGCAGCCAAGATCTTATGCCGGGATTGTCCGAGCAGTACTTC.

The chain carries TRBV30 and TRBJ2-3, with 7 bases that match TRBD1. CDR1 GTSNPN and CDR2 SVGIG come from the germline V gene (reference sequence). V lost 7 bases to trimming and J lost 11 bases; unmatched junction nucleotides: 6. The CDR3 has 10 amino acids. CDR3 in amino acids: CASGGTRQYF. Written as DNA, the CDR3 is TGTGCCTCAGGGGGAACACGGCAGTATTTT.

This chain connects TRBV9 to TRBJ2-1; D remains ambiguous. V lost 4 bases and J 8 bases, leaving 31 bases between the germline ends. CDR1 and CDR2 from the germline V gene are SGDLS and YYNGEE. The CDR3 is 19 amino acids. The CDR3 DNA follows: TGTGCCAGCAGCTTACCCTCCGCTACGATGCCCCGAGCTCCCGATGAGCAGTTCTTC. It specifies CASSLPSATMPRAPDEQFF.

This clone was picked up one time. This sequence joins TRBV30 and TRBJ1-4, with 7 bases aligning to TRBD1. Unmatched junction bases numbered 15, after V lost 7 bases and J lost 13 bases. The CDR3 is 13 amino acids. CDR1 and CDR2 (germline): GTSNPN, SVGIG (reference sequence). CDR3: CALSGGQAKGLFF. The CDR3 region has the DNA TGTGCCTTGAGCGGAGGACAGGCTAAGGGACTGTTTTTT.

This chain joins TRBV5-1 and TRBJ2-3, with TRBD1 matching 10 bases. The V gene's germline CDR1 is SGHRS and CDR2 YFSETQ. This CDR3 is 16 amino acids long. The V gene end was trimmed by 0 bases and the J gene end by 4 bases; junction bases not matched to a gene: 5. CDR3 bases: TGCGCCAGCAGCTTGGCCTGGACAGGGGGAGCAGATACGCAGTATTTT. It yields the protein CASSLAWTGGADTQYF. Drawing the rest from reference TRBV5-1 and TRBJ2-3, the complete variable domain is KAGVTQTPRYLIKTRGQQVTLSCSPISGHRSVSWYQQTPGQGLQFLFEYFSETQRNKGNFPGRFSGRQFSNSRSEMNVSTLELGDSALYLCASSLAWTGGADTQYFGPGTRLTVL.

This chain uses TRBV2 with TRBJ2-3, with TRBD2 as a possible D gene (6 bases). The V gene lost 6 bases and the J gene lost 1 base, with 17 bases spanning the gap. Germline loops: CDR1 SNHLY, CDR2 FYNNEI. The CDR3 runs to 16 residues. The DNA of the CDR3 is TGTGCCAGCAGGGGAGGACTGAGTCGAGGCACAGATACGCAGTATTTT. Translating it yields CASRGGLSRGTDTQYF.